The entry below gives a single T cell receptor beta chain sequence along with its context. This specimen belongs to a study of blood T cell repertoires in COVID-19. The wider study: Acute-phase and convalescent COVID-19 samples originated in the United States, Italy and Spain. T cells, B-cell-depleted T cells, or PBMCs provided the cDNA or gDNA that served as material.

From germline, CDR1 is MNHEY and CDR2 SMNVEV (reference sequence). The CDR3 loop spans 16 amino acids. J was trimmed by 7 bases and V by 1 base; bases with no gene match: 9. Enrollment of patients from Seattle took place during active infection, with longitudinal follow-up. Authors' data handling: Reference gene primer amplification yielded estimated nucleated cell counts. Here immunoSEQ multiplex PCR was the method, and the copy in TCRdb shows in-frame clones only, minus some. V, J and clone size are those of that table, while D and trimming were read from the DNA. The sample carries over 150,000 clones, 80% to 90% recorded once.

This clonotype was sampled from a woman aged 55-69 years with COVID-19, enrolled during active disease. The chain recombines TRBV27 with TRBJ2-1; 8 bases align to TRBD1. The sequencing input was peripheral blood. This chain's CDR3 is CASSLFRQGARNEQFF. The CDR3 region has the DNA TGTGCCAGCAGTTTATTTCGGCAGGGGGCGCGGAATGAGCAGTTCTTC.